The sequence of this TCR beta chain was determined in a study of T-cell memory formation after mild COVID-19. For this clonotype: Its antigen is unidentified.

The V end lost 0 bases, the J end lost 7 bases, and 15 bases lay between the germline ends. The CDR3 runs to 15 residues. Germline-derived CDR1 and CDR2 are MGHRA and YSYEKL. TCRdb analysed the 5' RACE reads with MiXCR anew, one entry per CDR3 protein. This sample carries about 170,000 distinct CDR3 sequences, about an eighth of them seen once, and the ten largest clones take 3% to 4%. Study results and caveats: Among contracting clones, CD4+ were mainly CM/EM and CD8+ enriched in EMRA. The pre-infection memory compartment contained some responding clones, suggesting cross-reactive memory joined.

The rearrangement uses TRBV4-1 and TRBJ1-2; no definite D call. The sequence was obtained from a man younger than 35 who had mild COVID-19 (a few samples of this study predate the infection). Cell type and time point are not known. The sample consisted of PBMCs or a T cell subset sorted from them (not recorded which). The CDR3 region is CASSQEWSGGSGYTF. CDR3 nucleotide sequence: TGCGCCAGCAGCCAAGAGTGGTCAGGAGGTAGTGGCTACACCTTC.